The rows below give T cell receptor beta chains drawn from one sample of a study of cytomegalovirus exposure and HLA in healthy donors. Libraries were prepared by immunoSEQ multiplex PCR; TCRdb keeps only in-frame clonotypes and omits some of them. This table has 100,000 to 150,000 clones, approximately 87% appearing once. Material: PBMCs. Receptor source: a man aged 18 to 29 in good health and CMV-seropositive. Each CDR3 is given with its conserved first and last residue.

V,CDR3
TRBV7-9,CASSRHDSNQPQHF
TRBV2,CASLWGPQETQYF
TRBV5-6,CASTLRQGWNTGELFF
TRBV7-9,CASSLEPRISNEKLFF
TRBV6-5,CASRSGTGGIQPQHF
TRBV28,CASSATGTGNTIYF
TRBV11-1,CASGLQGASTDTQYF
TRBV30,CAWIGPGSGANVLTF
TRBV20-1,CSTPRGTEAFF
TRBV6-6,CASSYDGGYDGYTF
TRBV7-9,CASSSDITAQYF